This entry lists 9 T cell receptor beta chains sequenced from one sample in a study of OX40 agonist ivuxolimab in advanced cancers. The protocol was immunoSEQ multiplex PCR, while the TCRdb copy is restricted to in-frame clones and leaves out a portion. The sample lists tens of thousands of clones; 65% to 90% were seen once. Sequenced here: CD4+ or CD8+ T cells sorted from blood, sampled in a trial of the OX40 agonist ivuxolimab. All receptors come from an adult with an advanced solid tumor such as melanoma, head and neck, liver or kidney cancer.

The rearrangement uses TRBV28 and TRBJ1-2; D not certain. Deletions cut 3 bases from V and 6 bases from J, with 11 bases between. CDR3 length: 13 residues. The germline CDR1 and CDR2 sequences are MDHEN and SYDVKM. This CDR3 reads CASSFAGRDGYTF. The CDR3, as DNA: TGTGCCAGCAGTTTCGCGGGTAGAGATGGCTACACCTTC.

This chain uses TRBV5-5 with TRBJ1-2; the D is unclear. CDR1 SGHKS and CDR2 YYEKEE come from the germline V gene (reference sequence). V was clipped by 5 bases and J by 5 bases, with 16 bases between them. This CDR3 is built from 14 residues. CDR3 sequence (DNA): TGTGCCAGCAGGGCCGTCGCAGGTAGTTATGGCTACACCTTC. It encodes CASRAVAGSYGYTF.

This clone was seen more than once but under ten times. The chain couples TRBV7-3 to TRBJ2-3; no clear D gene. CDR1 is SGHTA, CDR2 FQGTGA, per germline. The V gene lost 3 bases and the J gene lost 4 bases, with 17 bases spanning the gap. The CDR3 has 16 amino acids. The CDR3 region is CASSLTGSKGADTQYF. The CDR3 DNA sequence: TGTGCCAGCAGCTTGACCGGGTCTAAAGGAGCAGATACGCAGTATTTT.

The CDR3 sequence: CSVGGVGGEKLFF. DNA of the CDR3: TGCAGCGTTGGTGGTGTAGGAGGTGAAAAACTGTTTTTT. V and J are TRBV29-1 and TRBJ1-4; D is undetermined. This CDR3 is built from 13 residues. Germline-derived CDR1 and CDR2 are SQVTM and ANQGSEA. The V and J ends lost 4 bases and 7 bases respectively, with 13 bases between them. Combining the CDR3 with reference TRBV29-1 and TRBJ1-4 gives the whole variable domain SAVISQKPSRDICQRGTSLTIQCQVDSQVTMMFWYRQQPGQSLTLIATANQGSEATYESGFVIDKFPISRPNLTFSTLTVSNMSPEDSSIYLCSVGGVGGEKLFFGSGTQLSVL.

The chain couples TRBV9 to TRBJ1-5, with unresolved D. The CDR3 is 15 residues long. Looked up from germline, CDR1 is SGDLS and CDR2 is YYNGEE. Trimming pared 3 bases from V and 0 bases from J, leaving 10 bases between. CDR3 nucleotide sequence: TGTGCCAGCAGCGCAACAGCTAGTAGCAATCAGCCCCAGCATTTT. This gives the protein CASSATASSNQPQHF.

The rearrangement links TRBV4-1 to TRBJ2-5, with 9 bases identical to TRBD1. Germline values: CDR1 MGHRA, CDR2 YSYEKL. The V gene end was trimmed by 4 bases and the J gene end by 5 bases; junction bases not matched to a gene: 2. The length of the CDR3 is 13 residues. The CDR3 region is CASSLGQGETQYF. CDR3 coding DNA: TGCGCCAGCAGCCTAGGACAGGGGGAGACCCAGTACTTC.

Only one count was recorded for this clone. The CDR3 sequence is CASSLLAGNTIYF. In DNA form, the CDR3 reads TGTGCCAGCAGTTTATTGGCTGGAAACACCATATATTTT. The chain joins TRBV28 to TRBJ1-3; D remains unclear. With 1 base removed from V and 2 bases from J, the gap between germline ends came to 3 bases. There are 13 residues in the CDR3. CDR1 MDHEN and CDR2 SYDVKM come from the germline V gene.

This chain joins TRBV5-6 and TRBJ1-2; 7 bases agree with TRBD1. CDR1 and CDR2 (germline): SGHDT, YYEEEE. The CDR3 sequence is 14 residues long. Losses at the gene ends were 4 bases for V and 0 bases for J; bases not matched to a gene: 3. CDR3 protein: CASSIGTANYGYTF. The CDR3 DNA follows: TGTGCCAGCAGCATTGGGACAGCTAACTATGGCTACACCTTC.

The chain joins TRBV12-5 to TRBJ2-5; 14 bases are a match to TRBD2. In germline, CDR1 is LGHNT, CDR2 FRNRAP. The CDR3 runs 16 residues. With 5 bases clipped from V and 2 bases from J, the junction kept 4 bases outside the gene matches. CDR3 sequence: CASGKGLAGGQETQYF. Here the CDR3 DNA reads TGTGCTAGTGGTAAAGGACTAGCGGGGGGACAAGAGACCCAGTACTTC.